The T cell receptor beta chain under discussion was sequenced for a study of blood T cell repertoires in COVID-19. In the study overall: Sites in the United States, Italy and Spain provided acute and convalescent COVID-19 samples. The cDNA or gDNA used as material had been derived from T cells, B-cell-depleted T cells, or PBMCs.

This CDR3 has 15 amino acids. CDR1 and CDR2 from the germline V gene are SGDLS and YYNGEE. J was trimmed by 0 bases and V by 3 bases; bases with no gene match: 2. Per the study methods: Reference gene primer amplification gave nucleated cell count estimates. TCRdb's copy holds only in-frame clones and misses some; the assay was immunoSEQ multiplex PCR. The DNA was the basis for D and trimming; V, J and clone size are from that table. The sample holds 200,000 to 250,000 clones, about 88% seen once. The receptor comes from a man aged 55 to 69 with acute or convalescent COVID-19. This sequence joins TRBV9 and TRBJ1-5; 8 bases agree with TRBD1. Sequenced input: peripheral blood. CDR3 nucleotides: TGTGCCAGCAGCGGGACAGGGCATAGCAATCAGCCCCAGCATTTT. Amino acids: CASSGTGHSNQPQHF.